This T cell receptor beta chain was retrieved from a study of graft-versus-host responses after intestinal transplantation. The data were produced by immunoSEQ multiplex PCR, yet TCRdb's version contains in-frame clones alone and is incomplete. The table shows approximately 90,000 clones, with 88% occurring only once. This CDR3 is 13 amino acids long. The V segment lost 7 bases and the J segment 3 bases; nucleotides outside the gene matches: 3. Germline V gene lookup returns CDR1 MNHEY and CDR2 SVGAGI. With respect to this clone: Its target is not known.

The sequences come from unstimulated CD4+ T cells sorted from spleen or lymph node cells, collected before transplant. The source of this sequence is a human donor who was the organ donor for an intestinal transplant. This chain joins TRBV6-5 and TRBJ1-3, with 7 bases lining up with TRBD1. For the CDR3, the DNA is TGTGCCAGCACGAGGGGGCTTGGAAACACCATATATTTT. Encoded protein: CASTRGLGNTIYF.